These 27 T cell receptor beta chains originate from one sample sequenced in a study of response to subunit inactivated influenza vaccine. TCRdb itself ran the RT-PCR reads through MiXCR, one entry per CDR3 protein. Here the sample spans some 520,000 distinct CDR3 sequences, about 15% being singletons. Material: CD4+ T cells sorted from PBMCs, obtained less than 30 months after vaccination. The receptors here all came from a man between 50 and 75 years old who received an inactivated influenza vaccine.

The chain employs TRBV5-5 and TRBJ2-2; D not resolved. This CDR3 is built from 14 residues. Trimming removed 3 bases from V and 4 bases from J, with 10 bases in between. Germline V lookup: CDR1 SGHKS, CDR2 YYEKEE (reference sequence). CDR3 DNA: TGTGCCAGCAGCTCCCCAACATTCACCGGGGAGCTGTTTTTT. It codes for CASSSPTFTGELFF.

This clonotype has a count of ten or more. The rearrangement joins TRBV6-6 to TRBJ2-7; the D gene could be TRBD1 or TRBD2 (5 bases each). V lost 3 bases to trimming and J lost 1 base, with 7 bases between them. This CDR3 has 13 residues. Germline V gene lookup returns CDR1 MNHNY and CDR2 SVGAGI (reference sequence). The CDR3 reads CASSYGGSYEQYF. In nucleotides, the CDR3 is TGTGCCAGCAGTTATGGGGGTTCCTACGAGCAGTACTTC.

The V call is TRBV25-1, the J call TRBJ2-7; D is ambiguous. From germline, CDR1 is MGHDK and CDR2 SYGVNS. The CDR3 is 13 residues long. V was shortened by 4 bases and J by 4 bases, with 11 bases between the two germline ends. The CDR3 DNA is TGTGCCAGCAGTGTCCCGGGCCATTACGAGCAGTACTTC. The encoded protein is CASSVPGHYEQYF.

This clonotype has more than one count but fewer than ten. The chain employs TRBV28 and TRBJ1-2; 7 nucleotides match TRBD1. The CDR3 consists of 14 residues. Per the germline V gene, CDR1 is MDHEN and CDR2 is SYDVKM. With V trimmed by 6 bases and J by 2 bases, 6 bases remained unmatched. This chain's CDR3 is CASREGTVNYGYTF. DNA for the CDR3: TGTGCCAGCAGGGAAGGGACAGTCAACTATGGCTACACCTTC.

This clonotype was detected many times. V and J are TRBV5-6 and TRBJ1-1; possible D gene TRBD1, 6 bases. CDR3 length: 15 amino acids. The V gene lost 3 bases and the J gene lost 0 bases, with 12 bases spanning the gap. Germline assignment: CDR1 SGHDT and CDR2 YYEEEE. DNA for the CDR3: TGTGCCAGCAGCTCCCGACAGGCGTTGAACACTGAAGCTTTCTTT. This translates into CASSSRQALNTEAFF.

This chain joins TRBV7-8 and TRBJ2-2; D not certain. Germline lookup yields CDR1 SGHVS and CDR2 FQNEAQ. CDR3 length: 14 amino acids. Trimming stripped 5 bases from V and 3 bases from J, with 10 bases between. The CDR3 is CASSMPWDTGELFF. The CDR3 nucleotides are TGTGCCAGCAGCATGCCTTGGGACACCGGGGAGCTGTTTTTT.

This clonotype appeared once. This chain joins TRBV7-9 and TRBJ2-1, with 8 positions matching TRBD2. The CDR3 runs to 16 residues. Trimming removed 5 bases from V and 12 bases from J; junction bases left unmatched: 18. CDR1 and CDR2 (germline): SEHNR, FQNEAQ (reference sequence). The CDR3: CASSLGPSGSQGGQFF. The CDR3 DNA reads TGTGCCAGCAGCCTAGGTCCTAGCGGGTCCCAAGGGGGGCAGTTCTTC.

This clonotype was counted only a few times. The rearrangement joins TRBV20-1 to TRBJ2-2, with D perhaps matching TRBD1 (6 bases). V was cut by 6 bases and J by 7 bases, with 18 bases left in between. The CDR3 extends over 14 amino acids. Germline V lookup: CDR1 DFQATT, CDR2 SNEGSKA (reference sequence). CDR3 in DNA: TGCAGTGCCCCCTTGGCAGGGGCGAGCGGGGAGCTGTTTTTT. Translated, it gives CSAPLAGASGELFF.

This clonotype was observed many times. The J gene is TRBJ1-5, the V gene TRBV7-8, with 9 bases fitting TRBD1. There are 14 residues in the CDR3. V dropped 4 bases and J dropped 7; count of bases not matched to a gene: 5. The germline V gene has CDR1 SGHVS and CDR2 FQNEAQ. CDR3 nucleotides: TGTGCCAGCAGCTCGGACAGGGGAGCGCAGCCCCAGCATTTT. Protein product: CASSSDRGAQPQHF.

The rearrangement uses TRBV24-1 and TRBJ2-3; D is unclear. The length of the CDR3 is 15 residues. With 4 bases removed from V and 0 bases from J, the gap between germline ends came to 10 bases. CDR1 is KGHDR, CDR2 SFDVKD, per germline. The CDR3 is CATSDARSSTDTQYF. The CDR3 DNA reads TGTGCCACCAGTGACGCGAGGTCTAGCACAGATACGCAGTATTTT.

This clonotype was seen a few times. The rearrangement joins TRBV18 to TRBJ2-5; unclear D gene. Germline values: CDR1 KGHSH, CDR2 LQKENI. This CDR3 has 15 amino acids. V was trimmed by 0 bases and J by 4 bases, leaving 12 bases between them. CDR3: CASSPPAQPGETQYF. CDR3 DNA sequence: TGTGCCAGCTCACCACCGGCCCAGCCCGGAGAGACCCAGTACTTC. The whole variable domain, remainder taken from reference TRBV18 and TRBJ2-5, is NAGVMQNPRHLVRRRGQEARLRCSPMKGHSHVYWYRQLPEEGLKFMVYLQKENIIDESGMPKERFSAEFPKEGPSILRIQQVVRGDSAAYFCASSPPAQPGETQYFGPGTRLLVL.

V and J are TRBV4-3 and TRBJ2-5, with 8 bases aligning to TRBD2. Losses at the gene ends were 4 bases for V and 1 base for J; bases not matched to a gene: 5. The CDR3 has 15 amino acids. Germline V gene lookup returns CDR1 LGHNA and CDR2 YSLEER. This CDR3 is CASSPGGVSQETQYF. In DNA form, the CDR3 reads TGCGCCAGCAGCCCCGGGGGGGTATCCCAAGAGACCCAGTACTTC.

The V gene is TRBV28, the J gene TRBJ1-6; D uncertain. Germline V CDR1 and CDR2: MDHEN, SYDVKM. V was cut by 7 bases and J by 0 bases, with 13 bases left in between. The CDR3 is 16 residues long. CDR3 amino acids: CASTGVSFSYNSPLHF. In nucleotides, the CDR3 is TGTGCCAGCACCGGGGTGTCCTTCTCCTATAATTCACCCCTCCACTTT.

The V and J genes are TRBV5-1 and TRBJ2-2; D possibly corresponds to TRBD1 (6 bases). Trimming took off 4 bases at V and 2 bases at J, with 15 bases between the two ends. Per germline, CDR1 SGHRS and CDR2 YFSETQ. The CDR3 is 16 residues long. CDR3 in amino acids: CASSPPTGRNTGELFF. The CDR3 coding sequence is TGCGCCAGCAGCCCACCCACAGGGCGAAACACCGGGGAGCTGTTTTTT.

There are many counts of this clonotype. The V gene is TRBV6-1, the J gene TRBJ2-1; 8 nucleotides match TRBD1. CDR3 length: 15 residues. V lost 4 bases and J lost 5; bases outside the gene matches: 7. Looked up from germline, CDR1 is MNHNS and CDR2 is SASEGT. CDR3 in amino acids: CASSVDRGPHNEQFF. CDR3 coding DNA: TGTGCCAGCAGTGTAGACAGGGGTCCCCACAATGAGCAGTTCTTC.

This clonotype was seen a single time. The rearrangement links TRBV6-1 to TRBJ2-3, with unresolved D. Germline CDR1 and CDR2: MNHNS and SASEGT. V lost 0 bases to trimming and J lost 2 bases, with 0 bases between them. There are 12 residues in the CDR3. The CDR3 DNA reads TGTGCCAGCAGTGAAGCCACAGATACGCAGTATTTT. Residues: CASSEATDTQYF.

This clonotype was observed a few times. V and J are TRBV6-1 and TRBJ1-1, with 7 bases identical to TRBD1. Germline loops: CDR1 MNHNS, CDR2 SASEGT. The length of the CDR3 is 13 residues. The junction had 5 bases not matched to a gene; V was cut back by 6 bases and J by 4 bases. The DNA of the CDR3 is TGTGCCAGCAGACTTGACAGGGCCACTGAAGCTTTCTTT. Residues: CASRLDRATEAFF.

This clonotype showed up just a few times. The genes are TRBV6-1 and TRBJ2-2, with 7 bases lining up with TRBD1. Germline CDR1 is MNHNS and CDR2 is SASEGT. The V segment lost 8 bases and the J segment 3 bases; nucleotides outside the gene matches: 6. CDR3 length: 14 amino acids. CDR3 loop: CASQKQGDTGELFF. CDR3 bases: TGTGCCAGCCAAAAGCAGGGGGACACCGGGGAGCTGTTTTTT.

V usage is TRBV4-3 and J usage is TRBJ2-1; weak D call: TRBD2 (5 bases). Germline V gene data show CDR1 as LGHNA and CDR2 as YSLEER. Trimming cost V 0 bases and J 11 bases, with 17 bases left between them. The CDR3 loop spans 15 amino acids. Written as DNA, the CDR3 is TGCGCCAGCAGCCAAGATCTTAGGGTCGGGATCCAGCAGTTCTTC. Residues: CASSQDLRVGIQQFF.

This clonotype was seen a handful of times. CDR3 DNA: TGCAGTGCTAAAACTTCAGGCCCTAATTCACCCCTCCACTTT. Its translation: CSAKTSGPNSPLHF. V usage is TRBV20-1 and J usage is TRBJ1-6; D remains unclear. V lost 4 bases to trimming and J lost 6 bases, with 13 bases between them. The CDR3 covers 14 residues. Germline CDR1 is DFQATT and CDR2 is SNEGSKA (reference sequence).

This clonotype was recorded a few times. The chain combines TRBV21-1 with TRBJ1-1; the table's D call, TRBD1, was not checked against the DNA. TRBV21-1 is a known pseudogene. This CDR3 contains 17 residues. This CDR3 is CASSKEVRGGCNTEAFF. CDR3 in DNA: TGTGCCAGCAGCAAAGAAGTCAGGGGAGGATGCAACACTGAAGCTTTCTTT.

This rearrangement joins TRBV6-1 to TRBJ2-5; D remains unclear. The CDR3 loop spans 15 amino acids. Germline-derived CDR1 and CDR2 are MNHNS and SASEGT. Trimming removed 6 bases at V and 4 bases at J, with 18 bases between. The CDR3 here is CASSLNRGIRETQYF. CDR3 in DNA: TGTGCCAGCAGCTTGAACCGTGGAATCCGAGAGACCCAGTACTTC.

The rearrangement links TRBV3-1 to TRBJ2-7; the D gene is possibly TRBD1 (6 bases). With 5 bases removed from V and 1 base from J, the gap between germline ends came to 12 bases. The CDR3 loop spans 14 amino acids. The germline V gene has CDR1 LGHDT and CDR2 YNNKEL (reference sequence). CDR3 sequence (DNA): TGTGCCAGCAGCTCCCATACAGGGTCCTACGAGCAGTACTTC. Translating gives CASSSHTGSYEQYF.

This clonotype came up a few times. The CDR3: CSAPRDGNTEAFF. The CDR3 bases are TGCAGTGCCCCCAGGGACGGAAACACTGAAGCTTTCTTT. The V and J genes are TRBV20-1 and TRBJ1-1, with a possible D match to TRBD1 (5 bases). Trimming took off 6 bases at V and 2 bases at J, with 13 bases between the two ends. This CDR3 region has 13 residues. Looked up from germline, CDR1 is DFQATT and CDR2 is SNEGSKA (reference sequence).

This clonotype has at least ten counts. The CDR3 spells CASSPRQGDGYTF. The CDR3 region has the DNA TGTGCCAGCAGCCCAAGACAGGGGGATGGCTACACCTTC. The chain links TRBV11-2 to TRBJ1-2, with 9 bases that match TRBD1. V gave up 5 bases and J gave up 6 bases; unmatched junction bases: 4. The germline CDR1 and CDR2 sequences are SGHAT and FQNNGV. This CDR3 has 13 residues.

The DNA for the CDR3 is TGCAGCGCTCGGAACAGGGCTGGGGGCACAGATACGCAGTATTTT. It yields the protein CSARNRAGGTDTQYF. This rearrangement joins TRBV29-1 to TRBJ2-3; D might be TRBD1 (6 bases). CDR1 is SQVTM and CDR2 is ANQGSEA in the germline V gene. The V and J ends lost 7 bases and 1 base respectively, with 18 bases between them. The CDR3 consists of 15 residues.

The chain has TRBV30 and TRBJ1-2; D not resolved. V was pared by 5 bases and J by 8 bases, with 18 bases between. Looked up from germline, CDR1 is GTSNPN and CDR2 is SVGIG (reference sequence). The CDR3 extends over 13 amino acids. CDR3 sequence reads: CAWEMIRARGYTF. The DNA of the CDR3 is TGTGCCTGGGAAATGATCCGGGCTCGGGGCTACACCTTC. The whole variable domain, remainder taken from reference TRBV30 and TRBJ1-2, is SQTIHQWPATLVQPVGSPLSLECTVEGTSNPNLYWYRQAAGRGLQLLFYSVGIGQISSEVPQNLSASRPQDRQFILSSKKLLLSDSGFYLCAWEMIRARGYTFGSGTRLTVV.